This T cell receptor beta chain was sequenced for a study of CD8 T cells in Susac syndrome. This CDR3 is 15 amino acids long. CDR1 and CDR2 (germline): LGHDT, YNNKEL (reference sequence). Trimming pared 3 bases from V and 0 bases from J, leaving 9 bases between. As for this clonotype: The antigen remains unidentified.

RNA, at about 0.45 to 1 ug, was reverse transcribed with random hexamers. Amplification of TCR beta CDR3 by immunoSEQ multiplex PCR spanned 54 Vbeta and 13 Jbeta. TCRdb independently ran MiXCR on the immunoSEQ multiplex PCR reads; one entry per CDR3 protein. This sample has about 400,000 distinct CDR3 sequences; roughly 85% occur once, and the top ten carry under 0.15%. Findings and limits, study-wide: The study's TCR sequencing and HLA analysis drew on a certain number of individuals. That number was acknowledged as relatively small.

This chain uses TRBV3-1 with TRBJ1-5, with D perhaps TRBD1 (5 bases). The source of this sequence is a human donor with multiple sclerosis. Sequenced material: CD8+ T cells from PBMCs. The CDR3 DNA follows: TGTGCCAGCAGCCACGACAGTTATAGCAATCAGCCCCAGCATTTT. This gives the protein CASSHDSYSNQPQHF.